These 15 T cell receptor beta chains came from one sample sequenced in a study of blood T cell repertoires in COVID-19. Produced via immunoSEQ multiplex PCR; TCRdb's table is partial and in-frame only. In the table there are 300,000 to 450,000 clones, 85% to 90% of which are singletons. Sequencing used PBMCs or T cells enriched from blood (not recorded which). The origin of the receptors is a man younger than 35 who had recovered from COVID-19.

V and J are TRBV5-1 and TRBJ1-6, with 8 nucleotides matching TRBD1. Germline-derived CDR1 and CDR2 are SGHRS and YFSETQ. V trimming: 3 bases; J trimming: 6 bases; junction bases outside the gene matches: 8. The CDR3 runs to 16 residues. The CDR3 sequence: CASSSNPQGVNSPLHF. CDR3 in DNA: TGCGCCAGCAGCTCGAATCCACAGGGGGTTAATTCACCCCTCCACTTT.

The J gene is TRBJ1-1, the V gene TRBV7-9; weak D call: TRBD1 (6 bases). Trimming stripped 4 bases from V and 5 bases from J, with 17 bases between. Germline V lookup: CDR1 SEHNR, CDR2 FQNEAQ (reference sequence). The CDR3 totals 15 residues. The CDR3 loop reads CASSSTPGVGTEAFF. The DNA for the CDR3 is TGTGCCAGCAGCTCAACCCCAGGGGTAGGGACTGAAGCTTTCTTT.

The chain carries TRBV7-2 and TRBJ1-3; D not certain. This CDR3 has 16 amino acids. Trimming took 3 bases from V and 0 from J, leaving 12 bases between them. The V gene's germline CDR1 is SGHTA and CDR2 FQGNSA. For the CDR3, the DNA is TGTGCCAGCAGCTTGCCACAGCTTCTCTCTGGAAACACCATATATTTT. The encoded protein is CASSLPQLLSGNTIYF.

This clone showed up just once. This chain uses TRBV2 with TRBJ2-7; TRBD2 matches at 13 bases. J was trimmed by 4 bases and V by 6 bases; bases with no gene match: 9. Germline lookup yields CDR1 SNHLY and CDR2 FYNNEI. This CDR3 has 16 residues. The CDR3 reads CASRPGLAGERYEQYF. The CDR3 nucleotides are TGTGCCAGCAGACCTGGACTAGCGGGAGAAAGATACGAGCAGTACTTC. Based on the CDR3 plus reference TRBV2 and TRBJ2-7, the full variable domain is EPEVTQTPSHQVTQMGQEVILRCVPISNHLYFYWYRQILGQKVEFLVSFYNNEISEKSEIFDDQFSVERPDGSNFTLKIRSTKLEDSAMYFCASRPGLAGERYEQYFGPGTRLTVT.

The DNA of the CDR3 is TGCGCCAGCAGCTTTCCGTCTACTCTGAGCTCCTACGAGCAGTACTTC. As protein: CASSFPSTLSSYEQYF. This chain connects TRBV5-1 to TRBJ2-7; D uncertain. The V gene's germline CDR1 is SGHRS and CDR2 YFSETQ. Between the trimmed V and J ends, which lost 2 bases and 0 bases, there was a span of 15 bases. The CDR3 runs 16 residues.

V is TRBV19 and J is TRBJ1-4, with 7 bases lining up with TRBD1. With 6 bases clipped from V and 8 bases from J, the junction kept 9 bases outside the gene matches. Germline values: CDR1 LNHDA, CDR2 SQIVND (reference sequence). The CDR3 is 14 residues long. CDR3 nucleotide sequence: TGTGCCAGTAGAAACGACAGGGTGGGGGAAAAACTGTTTTTT. Protein product: CASRNDRVGEKLFF.

This CDR3 is CSASNRGPINEQFF. CDR3 in DNA: TGCAGTGCTAGTAACAGGGGCCCCATCAATGAGCAGTTCTTC. The V call is TRBV20-1, the J call TRBJ2-1; 7 nucleotides align to TRBD1. V lost 3 bases and J lost 6; bases outside the gene matches: 8. CDR1 and CDR2 from the germline V gene are DFQATT and SNEGSKA (reference sequence). The CDR3 contains 14 residues.

The chain carries TRBV18 and TRBJ2-7, with D uncertain. V lost 1 base, J lost 5 bases, and 9 bases lay in between. Germline assignment: CDR1 KGHSH and CDR2 LQKENI. There are 13 residues in the CDR3. The CDR3 loop is CASSPHRQNEQYF. The CDR3 coding sequence is TGTGCCAGCTCACCACACAGACAAAACGAGCAGTACTTC.

The chain recombines TRBV4-1 with TRBJ1-2; tentative D call: TRBD1 (6 bases). Per germline, CDR1 MGHRA and CDR2 YSYEKL. Trimming stripped 5 bases from V and 5 bases from J, with 18 bases between. CDR3 size: 15 residues. The CDR3 region is CASSNVFRGSYGYTF. The CDR3 nucleotides read TGCGCCAGCAGCAACGTATTCAGGGGTTCTTATGGCTACACCTTC.

The chain is built from TRBV18 and TRBJ2-7; 13 bases are a match to TRBD2. Germline CDR1 KGHSH, CDR2 LQKENI. V lost 3 bases and J lost 6; bases outside the gene matches: 5. This CDR3 spans 15 amino acids. CDR3 DNA sequence: TGTGCCAGCTCACCTACTAGCGGGAGGGGTACCGAGCAGTACTTC. This codes for CASSPTSGRGTEQYF.

This clone appeared a few times. CDR3 sequence: CASSEGQGNSPLHF. CDR3 coding DNA: TGTGCCAGCAGTGAGGGACAGGGGAATTCACCCCTCCACTTT. The rearrangement joins TRBV27 to TRBJ1-6; 10 nucleotides line up with TRBD1. V lost 5 bases and J lost 7; bases outside the gene matches: 2. Looked up from germline, CDR1 is MNHEY and CDR2 is SMNVEV (reference sequence). This CDR3 is built from 14 residues.

Turning to this clone: Distinct nucleotide sequences in the sample also encode this CDR3. This sequence joins TRBV28 and TRBJ1-2; 9 bases align to TRBD1. Germline CDR1 and CDR2: MDHEN and SYDVKM. The CDR3 contains 14 residues. The trim removed 4 bases at V and 2 bases at J, leaving 2 bases unmatched. The CDR3 region has the DNA TGTGCCAGCAGTTCCGGACAGGGGAACTATGGCTACACCTTC. Amino acids: CASSSGQGNYGYTF.

This CDR3 reads CAWSGQANQPQHF. Here the CDR3 DNA reads TGTGCCTGGAGTGGACAGGCGAATCAGCCCCAGCATTTT. The V call is TRBV30, the J call TRBJ1-5; the D gene is possibly TRBD1 (6 bases). Germline V lookup: CDR1 GTSNPN, CDR2 SVGIG (reference sequence). There are 13 residues in the CDR3. V lost 1 base and J lost 4, with 8 bases in between. Full variable domain (outside the CDR3, taken from reference TRBV30 and TRBJ1-5): SQTIHQWPATLVQPVGSPLSLECTVEGTSNPNLYWYRQAAGRGLQLLFYSVGIGQISSEVPQNLSASRPQDRQFILSSKKLLLSDSGFYLCAWSGQANQPQHFGDGTRLSIL.

The rearrangement joins TRBV19 to TRBJ1-2; 7 positions match TRBD1. The length of the CDR3 is 13 residues. Losses at the gene ends were 5 bases for V and 3 bases for J; bases not matched to a gene: 3. The germline gives CDR1 LNHDA, CDR2 SQIVND (reference sequence). The CDR3 sequence is CASSPGTDYGYTF. The CDR3 DNA sequence: TGTGCCAGTAGTCCCGGGACAGACTATGGCTACACCTTC.

In its sample, this clone was seen many times. The gene calls are TRBV4-1 and TRBJ1-1; 7 nucleotides match TRBD1. The CDR3 totals 14 residues. The V segment lost 3 bases and the J segment 5 bases; nucleotides outside the gene matches: 6. CDR1 MGHRA and CDR2 YSYEKL come from the germline V gene. The CDR3 region has the DNA TGCGCCAGCAGCCATCGACAGGGAGGTACTGAAGCTTTCTTT. Protein product: CASSHRQGGTEAFF.